This TCR beta chain was recorded in a study of OX40 agonist ivuxolimab in advanced cancers. Study background: The patients got ivuxolimab, which is an agonistic anti-OX40 (CD134) antibody. Earlier treatment with anti-PD-1, anti-PD-L1 or anti-CTLA-4 was permitted, and under 50% had received some. Study-level findings and limits: At 0.1 to 3.0 mg/kg and by week 6, clonal expansion occurred in CD4+ and CD8+ blood T cells.

Germline V gene lookup returns CDR1 MNHEY and CDR2 SMNVEV (reference sequence). The V gene lost 5 bases and the J gene lost 10 bases, with 18 bases spanning the gap. The CDR3 totals 15 residues. The investigators sampled blood at baseline, at cycle 4 day 1, and at cycle 7 day 1. With respect to this clone: The target antigen is unknown.

TCRdb's table, derived via immunoSEQ multiplex PCR, lists solely in-frame clones and lacks some. The table has 45,000 to 65,000 clones, roughly 80% seen once. The sequenced sample was CD4+ or CD8+ T cells sorted from blood, obtained in a trial of the OX40 agonist ivuxolimab. The chain recombines TRBV27 with TRBJ1-6, with D uncertain. The source of this sequence is an adult with an advanced solid tumor such as melanoma, head and neck, liver or kidney cancer. The CDR3 protein is CASSTSGPSSSPLHF. CDR3 nucleotides: TGTGCCAGCAGTACCTCGGGCCCCTCGAGCTCACCCCTCCACTTT.